Described below is a single TCR beta chain sequence and its context. The antigen is undetermined. Only in-frame clones appear in the TCRdb table, and some are missing; sequencing was by immunoSEQ multiplex PCR. The sample has around 25,000 clones; less than 85% are singletons. This record belongs to a study of CD4 T cells in relation to SARS-CoV-2 and coronaviruses. Across the whole study: PBMCs were cultured with antigen for roughly 10 days before TCR beta sequencing. Negative control cultures got HIV-1 Nef peptides or no peptide. Shared crossreactive spike epitopes were mapped to their HLA restriction.

Germline CDR1 reads LNHDA; CDR2 reads SQIVND (reference sequence). V gave up 0 bases and J gave up 0 bases, with 18 bases separating them. This CDR3 region has 19 residues. CD4+ T cells from unexposed donors were obtained before the COVID-19 pandemic (2011-2018). After less than 11 days of culture, CD4+ T cells were isolated. Half the medium was replaced with IL-2 medium on days 3 and 7. Sequenced sample: CD4+ T cells from PBMCs, cultured in vitro. This sequence joins TRBV19 and TRBJ2-4, with D unclear. The TCR was taken from a human donor in good health. CDR3 residues: CASSIDRRAGAGAKNIQYF. DNA for the CDR3: TGTGCCAGTAGTATAGATCGACGGGCAGGTGCCGGAGCCAAAAACATTCAGTACTTC.